This passage covers 27 T cell receptor beta chains from one sample sequenced in a study of blood T cell repertoires in COVID-19 (dated by TCRdb to 2019 to 2021). The library was produced with the immunoSEQ multiplex PCR assay. Drawn from immuneACCESS, this table holds only the in-frame rearrangements with V and J called that TCRdb kept. Clones are partly lost; checked studies trace under half to an unresolved V gene and leave the rest unexplained. For this sample there are around 130,000 clones; about three quarters appear just once. The ten most abundant clones make up about 15% of the sample. The sequenced sample was peripheral blood. The receptors were sampled from a man in his fifties or sixties with acute or convalescent COVID-19.

A few counts support this clone. The J gene is TRBJ1-5, the V gene TRBV10-2; 7 nucleotides agree with TRBD1. V trimming: 4 bases; J trimming: 3 bases; junction bases outside the gene matches: 3. The CDR3 loop spans 14 amino acids. Per germline, CDR1 WSHSY and CDR2 SAAADI. For the CDR3, the DNA is TGCGCCAGCAGTGTGGGACAGTACAATCAGCCCCAGCATTTT. It translates to CASSVGQYNQPQHF.

The chain has TRBV5-1 and TRBJ1-5; 8 bases fit TRBD1. Germline trimming cut 4 bases from V and 4 bases from J; bases unmatched to any gene: 10. Germline V gene lookup returns CDR1 SGHRS and CDR2 YFSETQ. The CDR3 is 16 residues long. CDR3 amino acids: CASSPSGQGGNQPQHF. In DNA form, the CDR3 reads TGCGCCAGCAGCCCCTCTGGACAGGGTGGTAATCAGCCCCAGCATTTT.

The chain is built from TRBV6-5 and TRBJ1-4, with 7 bases matching TRBD1. The V segment lost 6 bases and the J segment 8 bases; nucleotides outside the gene matches: 12. CDR1 MNHEY and CDR2 SVGAGI come from the germline V gene. The CDR3 is made up of 15 amino acids. The CDR3 protein is CASSGGQAIWEKLFF. The CDR3, as DNA: TGTGCCAGCAGCGGCGGACAGGCCATATGGGAAAAACTGTTTTTT.

This chain links TRBV5-1 with TRBJ1-3, with D uncertain. CDR3 length: 15 amino acids. The V end was cut by 2 bases, the J end by 3 bases, with 12 bases between. CDR1 is SGHRS and CDR2 is YFSETQ in the germline V gene. CDR3 region: CASSFLGGDGNTIYF. The CDR3 DNA reads as TGCGCCAGCAGCTTCCTGGGTGGAGATGGAAACACCATATATTTT.

The V and J genes are TRBV9 and TRBJ2-2; 11 bases line up with TRBD2. CDR3 length equals 18 residues. The germline CDR1 and CDR2 sequences are SGDLS and YYNGEE. The trim removed 3 bases at V and 4 bases at J, leaving 11 bases unmatched. CDR3 DNA: TGTGCCAGCAGCGCAAGTAGCGGGGGGGCAAGTCGCACCGGGGAGCTGTTTTTT. Its protein is CASSASSGGASRTGELFF. Full variable domain (rest looked up from reference TRBV9 and TRBJ2-2): DSGVTQTPKHLITATGQRVTLRCSPRSGDLSVYWYQQSLDQGLQFLIQYYNGEERAKGNILERFSAQQFPDLHSELNLSSLELGDSALYFCASSASSGGASRTGELFFGEGSRLTVL.

The J gene is TRBJ2-5, the V gene TRBV28; 9 bases are a match to TRBD1. Per the germline V gene, CDR1 is MDHEN and CDR2 is SYDVKM. V was pared by 3 bases and J by 4 bases, with 6 bases of the junction left unmatched. CDR3 length: 15 residues. CDR3 in DNA: TGTGCCAGCAGTTTCGGGACAGGGCCGGGAGAGACCCAGTACTTC. Amino acids: CASSFGTGPGETQYF.

The chain combines TRBV6-4 with TRBJ2-2; D remains unclear. V dropped 4 bases and J dropped 7 bases, with 7 bases sitting between them. Germline CDR1 and CDR2: MRHNA and SNTAGT. CDR3 size: 12 residues. CDR3 amino acids: CASSVTNGELFF. CDR3 sequence (DNA): TGTGCCAGCAGTGTAACTAACGGGGAGCTGTTTTTT.

The V call is TRBV7-2, the J call TRBJ1-1; TRBD1 aligns across 7 bases. CDR1 is SGHTA and CDR2 is FQGNSA in the germline V gene. Losses at the gene ends were 6 bases for V and 0 bases for J; bases not matched to a gene: 7. This CDR3 spans 15 amino acids. Written as DNA, the CDR3 is TGTGCCAGCAGGTCACAGGGGAACATGAACACTGAAGCTTTCTTT. It specifies CASRSQGNMNTEAFF.

This chain links TRBV11-2 with TRBJ2-3; D is possibly TRBD1 (7 bases). The CDR3 totals 15 residues. Trimming cost V 6 bases and J 3 bases, with 16 bases left between them. Germline CDR1 SGHAT, CDR2 FQNNGV. The DNA for the CDR3 is TGTGCCAGCAGACGGCCAGGGGGGAGGACAGATACGCAGTATTTT. Amino acids: CASRRPGGRTDTQYF.

This chain connects TRBV5-1 to TRBJ1-5; D unresolved. V lost 2 bases and J lost 2, with 11 bases in between. Per germline, CDR1 SGHRS and CDR2 YFSETQ. This CDR3 spans 15 amino acids. The CDR3 DNA reads as TGCGCCAGCAGCTTCGGGGAGGTAGGCAATCAGCCCCAGCATTTT. This gives the protein CASSFGEVGNQPQHF.

V usage is TRBV11-2 and J usage is TRBJ1-1; tentatively, D is TRBD1 (6 bases). The CDR3 spans 15 residues. Looked up from germline, CDR1 is SGHAT and CDR2 is FQNNGV. V shed 1 base and J shed 1 base, with 10 bases lying between them. CDR3 in amino acids: CASSLGGQTNTEAFF. The CDR3 DNA follows: TGTGCCAGCAGCTTAGGAGGACAGACGAACACTGAAGCTTTCTTT.

V is TRBV7-3 and J is TRBJ1-1, with D possibly being TRBD1 (5 bases). V gave up 2 bases and J gave up 3 bases, with 13 bases separating them. Germline V gives CDR1 SGHTA, CDR2 FQGTGA. The CDR3 consists of 15 residues. The CDR3 bases are TGTGCCAGCAGCTTATCATCAGAAGGGGACACTGAAGCTTTCTTT. Protein sequence: CASSLSSEGDTEAFF.

The chain combines TRBV28 with TRBJ2-7, with 7 bases fitting TRBD1. Germline V CDR1 and CDR2: MDHEN, SYDVKM. V shed 4 bases, J shed 0 bases, and the junction held 3 bases outside the gene matches. The CDR3 has 14 amino acids. Here the CDR3 DNA reads TGTGCCAGCAGTTCAGGGGGTTCCTCCTACGAGCAGTACGTC. It translates to CASSSGGSSYEQYV.

The CDR3 is CASSLREKDRSLRSNQPQHF. The CDR3 coding sequence is TGTGCCAGCAGTTTAAGGGAAAAGGACAGGTCCTTAAGGAGCAATCAGCCCCAGCATTTT. The chain has TRBV27 and TRBJ1-5, with 7 bases matching TRBD1. Per germline, CDR1 MNHEY and CDR2 SMNVEV (reference sequence). Trimming cost V 2 bases and J 1 base; bases outside gene matches: 17. The CDR3 extends over 20 amino acids.

This clone was counted a few times. V and J are TRBV7-2 and TRBJ1-2, with TRBD1 identical over 7 bases. The trim removed 5 bases at V and 1 base at J, leaving 4 bases unmatched. Germline values: CDR1 SGHTA, CDR2 FQGNSA. The CDR3 contains 14 residues. The CDR3 sequence is CASSQGVRNYGYTF. The DNA of the CDR3 is TGTGCCAGCAGCCAGGGGGTTCGTAACTATGGCTACACCTTC.

The genes are TRBV3-1 (or the pseudogene TRBV3-2) and TRBJ2-2, with D unresolved. The CDR3 contains 13 residues. V shed 8 bases and J shed 1 base, with 8 bases lying between them. Germline-derived CDR1 and CDR2 are LGHDT and YNNKEL (reference sequence). The CDR3 DNA reads as TGTGCCAGCGGCAGACAGAACACCGGGGAGCTGTTTTTT. As protein: CASGRQNTGELFF.

V usage is TRBV2 and J usage is TRBJ2-7; 10 positions match TRBD2. This CDR3 region has 17 residues. The germline V gene encodes CDR1 SNHLY and CDR2 FYNNEI. Trimming at V came to 1 base and at J to 3 bases, leaving 9 bases not matched to a gene. The DNA for the CDR3 is TGTGCCAGCAGTGAAGTCGATCTAGCGGGGGTCAACTACGAGCAGTACTTC. It encodes CASSEVDLAGVNYEQYF.

The genes are TRBV4-1 and TRBJ1-2; D is unclear. Trimming took off 1 base at V and 8 bases at J, with 11 bases between the two ends. The CDR3 has 13 amino acids. CDR1 is MGHRA, CDR2 YSYEKL, per germline. The CDR3 loop reads CASSQVARGGYTF. The CDR3 DNA reads as TGCGCCAGCAGCCAAGTCGCTCGAGGGGGCTACACCTTC.

The genes are TRBV2 and TRBJ1-5; the match to TRBD1 covers 7 bases. With 6 bases clipped from V and 7 bases from J, the junction kept 9 bases outside the gene matches. From germline, CDR1 is SNHLY and CDR2 FYNNEI. The CDR3 sequence is 14 residues long. The CDR3 protein is CASRGNRDSQPQHF. The CDR3 coding sequence is TGTGCCAGCAGGGGAAACCGGGACAGCCAGCCCCAGCATTTT. Together with reference TRBV2 and TRBJ1-5, the CDR3 gives the full variable domain: EPEVTQTPSHQVTQMGQEVILRCVPISNHLYFYWYRQILGQKVEFLVSFYNNEISEKSEIFDDQFSVERPDGSNFTLKIRSTKLEDSAMYFCASRGNRDSQPQHFGDGTRLSIL.

V gene TRBV3-1 (or the pseudogene TRBV3-2) combines with J gene TRBJ1-2, with 7 nucleotides matching TRBD1. CDR1 and CDR2 (germline): LGHDT, YNNKEL (reference sequence). The CDR3 has 14 residues. The V segment lost 0 bases and the J segment 4 bases; nucleotides outside the gene matches: 2. CDR3 protein: CASSQEGQIYGYTF. The CDR3 DNA follows: TGTGCCAGCAGCCAAGAGGGACAGATCTATGGCTACACCTTC.

The V gene is TRBV29-1, the J gene TRBJ1-2; TRBD1 matches 10 bases. Germline trimming cut 7 bases from V and 6 bases from J; bases unmatched to any gene: 11. The V gene's germline CDR1 is SQVTM and CDR2 ANQGSEA. The CDR3 is 14 amino acids. This chain's CDR3 is CSAPTGQGKDGYTF. The CDR3 nucleotides are TGCAGCGCGCCCACGGGACAGGGGAAGGATGGCTACACCTTC.

V gene TRBV7-8 combines with J gene TRBJ2-7, with TRBD2 matching over 12 bases. V shed 5 bases and J 0 bases; nucleotides not matched to a gene: 8. Looked up from germline, CDR1 is SGHVS and CDR2 is FQNEAQ. The length of the CDR3 is 17 residues. CDR3 protein: CASSAGLAGPFSYEQYV. The CDR3 coding sequence is TGTGCCAGCAGCGCTGGACTAGCGGGGCCCTTCTCCTACGAGCAGTACGTC.

The chain combines TRBV3-1 (or the pseudogene TRBV3-2) with TRBJ1-6; 9 bases are a match to TRBD1. After removal of 6 bases from V and 4 bases from J, the junction contained 7 bases not matched to a gene. Per the germline V gene, CDR1 is LGHDT and CDR2 is YNNKEL (reference sequence). The CDR3 consists of 16 residues. CDR3 residues: CASSSGTGLYNSPLHF. The CDR3 DNA is TGTGCCAGCAGTTCCGGGACAGGGCTGTATAATTCACCCCTCCACTTT.

This clone has a single count. CDR3: CATSDGAGGLLDTQYF. The CDR3 DNA sequence: TGTGCCACCAGTGACGGCGCGGGGGGGTTATTAGATACGCAGTATTTT. V is TRBV24-1 and J is TRBJ2-3, with 9 positions matching TRBD2. The CDR3 consists of 16 residues. With 4 bases clipped from V and 5 bases from J, the junction kept 9 bases outside the gene matches. Looked up from germline, CDR1 is KGHDR and CDR2 is SFDVKD.

The chain combines TRBV5-1 with TRBJ2-2; D is undetermined. V lost 4 bases and J 4 bases, leaving 8 bases between the germline ends. Germline V lookup: CDR1 SGHRS, CDR2 YFSETQ. The CDR3 has 13 residues. This CDR3 reads CASSQAFTGELFF. Written as DNA, the CDR3 is TGCGCCAGCAGCCAAGCGTTCACCGGGGAGCTGTTTTTT.

This chain joins TRBV11-2 and TRBJ2-7, with a tentative D call TRBD1 (6 bases). The CDR3 contains 14 residues. The V end was cut by 4 bases, the J end by 8 bases, with 18 bases between. The germline gives CDR1 SGHAT, CDR2 FQNNGV. The CDR3 DNA reads as TGTGCCAGCAGCTCTCTCAGGACAGCTTACCAGCAGTACGTC. Translated: CASSSLRTAYQQYV.

V usage is TRBV7-3 and J usage is TRBJ2-1; 8 positions agree with TRBD1. In germline, CDR1 is SGHTA, CDR2 FQGTGA. V dropped 1 base and J dropped 6; count of bases not matched to a gene: 8. CDR3 size: 16 residues. The CDR3 nucleotides are TGTGCCAGCAGCTTAAGTTACGGGACAGGCTTCAATGAGCAGTTCTTC. This sequence encodes CASSLSYGTGFNEQFF.